Listed below are T cell receptor beta chains from one sample, sequenced in a study of T cells in Graves' hyperthyroidism and ophthalmopathy. TCRdb processed the multiplex PCR reads anew with MiXCR; each CDR3 protein has one entry. In the table there are about 680,000 distinct CDR3 sequences, roughly 32% of which are singletons. The specimen sequenced was blood. The receptors stem from a woman in her thirties or forties with Graves' hyperthyroidism. CDR3s include the opening cysteine and the closing phenylalanine or tryptophan. A D gene is named only where the DNA matches it firmly. Size tells how often a clone was seen (once, few, many) or the class of an expanded clone, and some rows leave it out.

clone size | CDR3 length | D gene | J gene | V gene | CDR3 DNA | CDR3 protein
- | 17 | - | TRBJ1-4 | TRBV12-3/TRBV12-4 | TGTGCCAGCAGTTTATATTTCGCAGCGAGGGTCAATGAAAAACTGTTTTTT | CASSLYFAARVNEKLFF
many | 13 | - | TRBJ1-5 | TRBV9 | TGTGCCAGCAGCCGGAATGGCAATCAGCCCCAGCATTTT | CASSRNGNQPQHF
many | 17 | TRBD1 | TRBJ1-2 | TRBV20-1 | TGCAGTGCCGAACTCACAGACAAAACAGGGGAGGGCTATGGCTACACCTTC | CSAELTDKTGEGYGYTF
few | 11 | - | TRBJ1-1 | TRBV6-2/TRBV6-3 | TGTTCAACCTCGTGGGGGACTGAAGCTTTCTTT | CSTSWGTEAFF
- | 13 | - | TRBJ1-1 | TRBV6-6 | TGTGCCAGCAGTGAAGAACAGGGTACTGAAGCTTTCTTT | CASSEEQGTEAFF
- | 12 | - | TRBJ2-7 | TRBV2 | TGTGCCAGCAGTTCACAACTCGTGGAGCAGTACTTC | CASSSQLVEQYF
few | 16 | TRBD1 | TRBJ1-2 | TRBV20-1 | TGCAGTGCCAGGCTTTCCTGGACAGGGGGCGACTATGGCTACACCTTC | CSARLSWTGGDYGYTF
once | 14 | - | TRBJ1-1 | TRBV7-2 | TGTGCCAGCAGCTTACGCAGGGACAACACTGAAGCTTTCTTT | CASSLRRDNTEAFF
many | 13 | - | TRBJ1-2 | TRBV5-4 | TGTGCCAGCAGCTTGGAATGGGGCTATGGCTACACCTTC | CASSLEWGYGYTF
many | 14 | - | TRBJ2-5 | TRBV9 | TGTGCCAGCAGCGTACACGGGTCTCAAGAGACCCAGTACTTC | CASSVHGSQETQYF
many | 15 | - | TRBJ1-1 | TRBV2 | TGTGCCAGCAGTGATAAGAGGGGCAGGGGCACTGAAGCTTTCTTT | CASSDKRGRGTEAFF
many | 10 | - | TRBJ1-1 | TRBV7-2 | TGTGCCAGCAGCCGAGTTGGGGCTTTCTTT | CASSRVGAFF
many | 15 | - | TRBJ1-1 | TRBV7-6 | TGTGCCAGCAGTCTTACAGGACAGCTGAACACTGAAGCTTTCTTT | CASSLTGQLNTEAFF
- | 14 | TRBD1 | TRBJ1-1 | TRBV5-1 | TGCGCCAGCAGCTTAGGGGGCGGCTACACTGGAGCTTTCTTT | CASSLGGGYTGAFF
- | 15 | TRBD1 | TRBJ1-5 | TRBV19 | TGTGCCAGTAGACCAGGGGGCTCGAGCAATCAGCCCCAGCATTTT | CASRPGGSSNQPQHF
few | 14 | - | TRBJ1-2 | TRBV5-6 | TGTGCCAGCAGCTTGGACATCCGGGGCTATGGCTACACCTTC | CASSLDIRGYGYTF
many | 12 | - | TRBJ1-6 | TRBV6-5 | TGTGCCAGCACGGGGTATAATTCACCCCTCCACTTT | CASTGYNSPLHF
many | 15 | - | TRBJ2-5 | TRBV10-2 | TGCGCCAGCAGTCCACAGGGCTGGTACCAAGAGACCCAGTACTTC | CASSPQGWYQETQYF
many | 14 | - | TRBJ1-4 | TRBV24-1 | TGTGCCACCAGTGATTCGGGGGTGGGAGAAAAACTGTTTTTT | CATSDSGVGEKLFF
- | 18 | - | TRBJ1-6 | TRBV15 | TGTGCCACCAGCAGAGGTGGCGGCAGAAGGAGGAATAATTCACCCCTCCACTTT | CATSRGGGRRRNNSPLHF
- | 15 | - | TRBJ1-3 | TRBV24-1 | TGTGCCACCAGTGATTCGATGTTCTCTGGAAACACCATATATTTT | CATSDSMFSGNTIYF
few | 15 | TRBD2 | TRBJ2-7 | TRBV10-3 | TGTGCCAGCAGTAAAACTAGCGGAGGTGGGGGCGAGCAGTACTTC | CASSKTSGGGGEQYF
many | 15 | - | TRBJ1-1 | TRBV7-2 | TGTGCCAGCAGCTTACAGGCGGGCGAGTACACTGAAGCTTTCTTT | CASSLQAGEYTEAFF
- | 17 | TRBD2 | TRBJ2-2 | TRBV24-1 | TGTGCCACCAGTGACCCCGGGACTAGCGGGAGCACCGGGGAGCTGTTTTTT | CATSDPGTSGSTGELFF
many | 13 | TRBD1 | TRBJ1-6 | TRBV6-5 | TGTGCCAGTCGAGGGACAGAAATATCACCCCTCCACTTT | CASRGTEISPLHF
many | 12 | TRBD2 | TRBJ2-7 | TRBV9 | TGTGCCAGCGGGACTAGCCACTACGAGCAGTACTTC | CASGTSHYEQYF
many | 15 | - | TRBJ1-2 | TRBV15 | TGTGCCACCGCAGATCCCTTTACTGCTTCAGGTGGCTACACCTTC | CATADPFTASGGYTF
few | 15 | - | TRBJ2-7 | TRBV4-3 | TGCGCCAGCAGCCAAGAATGGCCAGGGCCCTACGAGCAGTACTTC | CASSQEWPGPYEQYF
- | 15 | - | TRBJ2-2 | TRBV10-1 | TGTGCCAGCAGTTTACCGGGGCGGAGCACCGGGGAGCTGTTTTTT | CASSLPGRSTGELFF
- | 15 | - | TRBJ1-4 | TRBV6-6 | TGCGCCAGCAGCCCTCACAGGGACGACAATGAAAAACTGTTTTTT | CASSPHRDDNEKLFF
- | 13 | - | TRBJ2-1 | TRBV29-1 | TGCAGCGTAGAGCAGGACACTTACAATGAGCAGTTCTTC | CSVEQDTYNEQFF
many | 14 | - | TRBJ1-1 | TRBV19 | TGTGCCAGTAAATGGGAACCCAGGAACACTGAAGCTTTCTTT | CASKWEPRNTEAFF
many | 16 | TRBD1 | TRBJ1-2 | TRBV4-3 | TGCGCCAGCAGCCACCGATCTCGGACAGGCACAAATGGCTACACCTTC | CASSHRSRTGTNGYTF
few | 14 | - | TRBJ1-6 | TRBV6-5 | TGTGCCAGCAATAATGGGGATCCGGCGTCACCCCTCCACTTT | CASNNGDPASPLHF
few | 14 | - | TRBJ2-6 | TRBV10-3 | TGTGCCATCCTGGGCACAACTGGGGCCAACGTCCTGACTTTC | CAILGTTGANVLTF
- | 13 | - | TRBJ2-3 | TRBV24-1 | TGTGCCACCAGTGATTTCAAAGGGAATACGCAGTATTTT | CATSDFKGNTQYF
- | 15 | TRBD2 | TRBJ2-7 | TRBV27 | TGTGCCAGCACGCAGTTAGCGGGAGGAGTAGGTGAGCAGTACTTC | CASTQLAGGVGEQYF
- | 14 | TRBD1 | TRBJ2-7 | TRBV10-3 | TGTGCCAGCACCGAAGGGACAGGGAACTACGAGCAGTACTTC | CASTEGTGNYEQYF
- | 15 | TRBD1 | TRBJ1-5 | TRBV19 | TGTGCCAGTAGTATCGGGACAGGGAACAATCAGCCCCAGCATTTT | CASSIGTGNNQPQHF
few | 16 | TRBD1 | TRBJ2-5 | TRBV10-3 | TGTGCCAGCAATCCCCCGGGACAGACAGTTCAAGAGACCCAGTACTTC | CASNPPGQTVQETQYF
- | 16 | - | TRBJ1-2 | TRBV7-9 | TGTGCCAGTAGTATCGATATAGGGACGGCCATGGATGGAAACACCTTC | CASSIDIGTAMDGNTF
many | 16 | TRBD1 | TRBJ1-2 | TRBV7-9 | TGTGCCAGCAGCTTAGTACGGGACAGGAGCAACTATGGCTACACCTTC | CASSLVRDRSNYGYTF
- | 14 | - | TRBJ1-6 | TRBV2 | TGTGCCAGCTCACCCGAAGAGGGGAATTCACCCCTCCACTTT | CASSPEEGNSPLHF
- | 15 | TRBD1 | TRBJ1-2 | TRBV10-2 | TGCGCCAGCAGAGCGCGGACAGGGCACGGCTATGGCTACACCTTC | CASRARTGHGYGYTF
many | 17 | - | TRBJ1-2 | TRBV19 | TGTGCCAGTAGTGCCGGAACAGGGATCGGCCTGCGTAATGGCTACACCTTC | CASSAGTGIGLRNGYTF
- | 17 | - | TRBJ2-5 | TRBV12-3/TRBV12-4 | TGTGCCAGCAGTCCCAATCCACAAGGGGGAAGCCAAGAGACCCAGTACTTC | CASSPNPQGGSQETQYF
few | 20 | TRBD2 | TRBJ2-2 | TRBV7-9 | TGTGCCAGCAGCCATTCCATACCTCGGACTAGCAACTTGAACACCGGGGAGCTGTTTTTT | CASSHSIPRTSNLNTGELFF
many | 12 | - | TRBJ1-4 | TRBV12-3/TRBV12-4 | TGTGCCAGCAGTGGGGACCAGGGGAAACTGTTTTTT | CASSGDQGKLFF
few | 15 | TRBD1 | TRBJ1-3 | TRBV6-6 | TGTGCCAGCAGTCGACCAACAGGGGCTGGAAACACCATATATTTT | CASSRPTGAGNTIYF
once | 17 | - | TRBJ1-6 | TRBV6-5 | TGTGCCAGCAGTTACTTCGTGGCGAGCTCCTATAATTCACCCCTCCACTTT | CASSYFVASSYNSPLHF
- | 16 | TRBD1 | TRBJ1-1 | TRBV28 | TGTGCCAGCAGTCCCCACAGGGGGCGGAGGAACACTGAAGCTTTCTTT | CASSPHRGRRNTEAFF
few | 16 | - | TRBJ1-3 | TRBV5-1 | TGCGCCAGCAGCCAAGGACGGATCGAGACTGGAAACACCATATATTTT | CASSQGRIETGNTIYF
few | 17 | - | TRBJ1-5 | TRBV6-5 | TGTGCCAGCAGTTATCCCAGGTTGGACAAAAGCAATCAGCCCCAGCATTTT | CASSYPRLDKSNQPQHF
- | 15 | - | TRBJ1-1 | TRBV10-3 | TGTGCCATCAGTGAGGGGCTAGCGGGGACCACTGAAGCTTTCTTT | CAISEGLAGTTEAFF
many | 12 | - | TRBJ1-2 | TRBV29-1 | TGCAGCGTTGAAAAAGGGGACTATGGCTACACCTTC | CSVEKGDYGYTF
- | 14 | TRBD2 | TRBJ2-5 | TRBV4-1 | TGCGCCAGCAGCCAAGGGACTAGCTACGAGACCCAGTACTTC | CASSQGTSYETQYF
few | 13 | - | TRBJ2-7 | TRBV4-1 | TGCGCCAGCAGAAGCATAAGCTCCTACGAGCAGTACTTC | CASRSISSYEQYF
- | 19 | TRBD1 | TRBJ2-2 | TRBV5-1 | TGCGCCAGCAGCTTGGGAGATACAACCGGGACAGGAAAAACCGGGGAGCTGTTTTTT | CASSLGDTTGTGKTGELFF
many | 18 | TRBD1 | TRBJ1-5 | TRBV2 | TGTGCCAGCAGGGGGGGGCCAGGGGGGACCACAATGGGTCAGCCCCAGCATTTT | CASRGGPGGTTMGQPQHF